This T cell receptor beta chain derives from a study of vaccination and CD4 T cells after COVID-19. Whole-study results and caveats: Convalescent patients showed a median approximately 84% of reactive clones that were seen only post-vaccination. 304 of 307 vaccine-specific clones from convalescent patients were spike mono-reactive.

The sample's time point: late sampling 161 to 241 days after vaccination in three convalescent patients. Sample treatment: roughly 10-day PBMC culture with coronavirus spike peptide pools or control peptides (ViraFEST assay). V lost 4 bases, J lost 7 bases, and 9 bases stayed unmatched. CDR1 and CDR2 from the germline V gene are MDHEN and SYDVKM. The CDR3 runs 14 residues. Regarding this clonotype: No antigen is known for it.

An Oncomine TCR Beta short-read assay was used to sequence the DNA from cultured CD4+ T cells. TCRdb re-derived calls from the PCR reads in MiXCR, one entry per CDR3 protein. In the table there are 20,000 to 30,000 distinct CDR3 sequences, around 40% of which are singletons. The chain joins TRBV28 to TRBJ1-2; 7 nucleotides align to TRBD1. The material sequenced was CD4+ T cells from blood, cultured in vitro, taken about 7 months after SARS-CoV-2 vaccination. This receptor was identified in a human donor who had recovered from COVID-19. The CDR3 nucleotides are TGTGCCAGCAGTTCTCCAGAGGGGGCCTCTGGCTACACCTTC. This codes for CASSSPEGASGYTF.